Following are 32 T cell receptor beta chains from one sample sequenced in a study of beta chain features in type 1 diabetes. Every bit of the isolated RNA underwent reverse transcription, so sequencing read expressed TCRB transcripts. Sequenced by immunoSEQ multiplex PCR; TCRdb stores in-frame clones only, minus some. In the table there are fewer than 150,000 clones, roughly 7.2% of which are singletons. Sequenced material: central memory CD4+ T cells from blood. Receptors were obtained from a woman in her twenties or thirties in good health.

The CDR3 protein is CASSLSGSGDTQYF. CDR3 DNA: TGTGCCAGCAGTTTGAGCGGGAGCGGCGATACGCAGTATTTT. This chain connects TRBV7-2 to TRBJ2-3, with 8 bases aligning to TRBD2. Germline V gene lookup returns CDR1 SGHTA and CDR2 FQGNSA. V shed 6 bases and J 6 bases; nucleotides not matched to a gene: 8. The CDR3 sequence is 14 residues long. Full variable domain (rest looked up from reference TRBV7-2 and TRBJ2-3): GAGVSQSPSNKVTEKGKDVELRCDPISGHTALYWYRQSLGQGLEFLIYFQGNSAPDKSGLPSDRFSAERTGGSVSTLTIQRTQQEDSAVYLCASSLSGSGDTQYFGPGTRLTVL.

This chain uses TRBV5-4 with TRBJ1-2; no firm D call. The germline gives CDR1 SGHNT, CDR2 YYREEE (reference sequence). This CDR3 region has 13 residues. V shed 0 bases and J shed 3 bases, with 6 bases lying between them. Here the CDR3 reads CASSLDGDYGYTF. Written as DNA, the CDR3 is TGTGCCAGCAGCTTGGACGGGGACTATGGCTACACCTTC. Full variable domain (missing parts from reference TRBV5-4 and TRBJ1-2): ETGVTQSPTHLIKTRGQQVTLRCSSQSGHNTVSWYQQALGQGPQFIFQYYREEENGRGNFPPRFSGLQFPNYSSELNVNALELDDSALYLCASSLDGDYGYTFGSGTRLTVV.

This clone was seen at least ten times. The rearrangement uses TRBV7-9 and TRBJ1-1; 7 nucleotides align to TRBD1. This CDR3 is built from 13 residues. V trimming: 4 bases; J trimming: 4 bases; junction bases outside the gene matches: 3. The germline CDR1 and CDR2 sequences are SEHNR and FQNEAQ (reference sequence). CDR3 DNA sequence: TGTGCCAGCAGCTCTAGGGGGCCCACTGAAGCTTTCTTT. This codes for CASSSRGPTEAFF.

The sample holds a few counts of this clone. The gene calls are TRBV5-1 and TRBJ2-1; TRBD2 matches 10 bases. The CDR3 has 14 amino acids. Germline V CDR1 and CDR2: SGHRS, YFSETQ. The V and J ends lost 8 bases and 7 bases, in that order; junction bases with no gene match: 9. Written as DNA, the CDR3 is TGCGCCAGTGGGGAGCCTAGCGGGAGAAATGAGCAGTTCTTC. Protein sequence: CASGEPSGRNEQFF.

The chain uses TRBV28 and TRBJ2-6; D may be TRBD1 (6 bases). The length of the CDR3 is 16 residues. Germline-derived CDR1 and CDR2 are MDHEN and SYDVKM. The V end was cut by 4 bases, the J end by 1 base, with 11 bases between. DNA for the CDR3: TGTGCCAGCAGTTCCCCGGGACAATCTGGGGCCAACGTCCTGACTTTC. This sequence encodes CASSSPGQSGANVLTF.

This clone came up many times. The V gene is TRBV29-1, the J gene TRBJ2-3, with D maybe TRBD2 (5 bases). The CDR3 consists of 12 residues. Between the trimmed V and J ends, which lost 6 bases and 4 bases, there was a span of 11 bases. Germline values: CDR1 SQVTM, CDR2 ANQGSEA. As DNA, the CDR3 is TGCAGCGTGTGTGCTAGCTCAGATACGCAGTATTTT. It encodes CSVCASSDTQYF.

By frequency in the sample, this clone is medium-sized. This chain links TRBV23-1 with TRBJ1-1; D gene uncertain. TRBV23-1 carries the ORF label, with uncertain function. The CDR3 is 14 residues long. V lost 7 bases and J lost 0, with 12 bases in between. CDR3 amino acids: CASTRGPMNTEAFF. CDR3 bases: TGCGCCAGCACGCGGGGTCCTATGAACACTGAAGCTTTCTTT.

The chain is built from TRBV30 and TRBJ1-5; perhaps TRBD1 as D (5 bases). Trimming removed 0 bases from V and 0 bases from J, with 9 bases in between. This CDR3 has 15 residues. Germline V CDR1 and CDR2: GTSNPN, SVGIG (reference sequence). The DNA for the CDR3 is TGTGCCTGGAGTGTTAGAGACAGTAGCAATCAGCCCCAGCATTTT. Protein sequence: CAWSVRDSSNQPQHF.

This clone was detected ten times or more. The chain has TRBV6-1 and TRBJ2-6, with 10 bases aligning to TRBD1. V dropped 9 bases and J dropped 1; count of bases not matched to a gene: 3. Germline CDR1 and CDR2: MNHNS and SASEGT. The length of the CDR3 is 15 residues. The CDR3 bases are TGTGCCAGTCGGACAGGGGGATCTGGGGCCAACGTCCTGACTTTC. Translation: CASRTGGSGANVLTF.

This clone was counted at least ten times. J is TRBJ2-7 and V is TRBV28; 10 bases align to TRBD1. The CDR3 covers 17 residues. CDR1 is MDHEN and CDR2 is SYDVKM in the germline V gene. J lost 0 bases, V lost 4 bases, and 9 bases had no gene match. The CDR3 DNA is TGTGCCAGCAGTTCCCGGGACAGGGGCACCTTCTCCTACGAGCAGTACTTC. This encodes CASSSRDRGTFSYEQYF. The full variable domain, rest sourced from reference TRBV28 and TRBJ2-7, is DVKVTQSSRYLVKRTGEKVFLECVQDMDHENMFWYRQDPGLGLRLIYFSYDVKMKEKGDIPEGYSVSREKKERFSLILESASTNQTSMYLCASSSRDRGTFSYEQYFGPGTRLTVT.

The sample holds a few counts of this clone. The chain carries TRBV19 and TRBJ2-7, with 15 bases identical to TRBD2. Germline V gene sequence: CDR1 LNHDA, CDR2 SQIVND (reference sequence). The trim removed 7 bases at V and 2 bases at J, leaving 9 bases unmatched. CDR3 length equals 17 residues. CDR3 bases: TGTGCCAGTAATCCGGGACTAGCGGGAGGATCGCCCTACGAGCAGTACTTC. It translates to CASNPGLAGGSPYEQYF. The variable domain in full, with the rest retrieved from reference TRBV19 and TRBJ2-7, is DGGITQSPKYLFRKEGQNVTLSCEQNLNHDAMYWYRQDPGQGLRLIYYSQIVNDFQKGDIAEGYSVSREKKESFPLTVTSAQKNPTAFYLCASNPGLAGGSPYEQYFGPGTRLTVT.

This chain uses TRBV7-9 with TRBJ2-1, with 7 bases lining up with TRBD2. Per the germline V gene, CDR1 is SEHNR and CDR2 is FQNEAQ (reference sequence). CDR3 length: 14 amino acids. Losses at the gene ends were 3 bases for V and 7 bases for J; bases not matched to a gene: 6. The CDR3 loop is CASSLAGANNEQFF. CDR3 nucleotides: TGTGCCAGCAGCTTGGCGGGAGCGAATAATGAGCAGTTCTTC.

V gene TRBV19 combines with J gene TRBJ2-4; 9 nucleotides match TRBD2. V was pared by 1 base and J by 9 bases, with 16 bases of the junction left unmatched. CDR3 size: 18 residues. In germline, CDR1 is LNHDA, CDR2 SQIVND (reference sequence). CDR3 DNA sequence: TGTGCCAGTAGTATAGGTGCAGCTAGCGGGGAGGTCCCATCCATTCAGTACTTC. This gives the protein CASSIGAASGEVPSIQYF.

This clone was detected a few times. The genes are TRBV28 and TRBJ1-2, with 11 bases that match TRBD1. Germline CDR1 is MDHEN and CDR2 is SYDVKM. This CDR3 is built from 15 residues. The ends lost 2 bases at V and 8 bases at J; junction bases unmatched: 7. Here the CDR3 reads CASSLIGQGARGYTF. CDR3 DNA sequence: TGTGCCAGCAGTTTAATTGGACAGGGGGCGCGGGGCTACACCTTC.

This clone was observed a handful of times. V gene TRBV9 combines with J gene TRBJ2-5; D remains ambiguous. This CDR3 region has 13 residues. V was shortened by 4 bases and J by 4 bases, with 11 bases between the two germline ends. CDR1 is SGDLS, CDR2 YYNGEE, per germline. CDR3 sequence (DNA): TGTGCCAGCAGCAGAAGAGAGAGAGAGACCCAGTACTTC. Amino acid sequence: CASSRRERETQYF.

V and J are TRBV18 and TRBJ2-7; D is undetermined. With 4 bases removed from V and 3 bases from J, the gap between germline ends came to 13 bases. The germline V gene has CDR1 KGHSH and CDR2 LQKENI. This CDR3 is 14 amino acids long. The CDR3 is CASSQQQNDYEQYF. DNA of the CDR3: TGTGCCAGCTCACAGCAACAGAATGACTACGAGCAGTACTTC. Combining the CDR3 with reference TRBV18 and TRBJ2-7 gives the whole variable domain NAGVMQNPRHLVRRRGQEARLRCSPMKGHSHVYWYRQLPEEGLKFMVYLQKENIIDESGMPKERFSAEFPKEGPSILRIQQVVRGDSAAYFCASSQQQNDYEQYFGPGTRLTVT.

V usage is TRBV28 and J usage is TRBJ2-7; a possible D gene is TRBD1 (7 bases). Trimming shortened V by 8 bases and J by 0 bases, and 14 bases separated the two germline ends. Germline lookup yields CDR1 MDHEN and CDR2 SYDVKM. The length of the CDR3 is 14 residues. The chain's CDR3 is CASRQGGSSYEQYF. Written as DNA, the CDR3 is TGTGCCAGCCGGCAGGGGGGTTCCTCCTACGAGCAGTACTTC.

The chain uses TRBV18 and TRBJ1-5; D may be TRBD1 (6 bases). This CDR3 has 16 residues. Germline CDR1 and CDR2: KGHSH and LQKENI. Trimming took 2 bases from V and 1 from J, leaving 12 bases between them. The CDR3 is CASSPATGRSNQPQHF. The DNA for the CDR3 is TGTGCCAGCTCACCAGCGACAGGTCGGAGCAATCAGCCCCAGCATTTT. Together with reference TRBV18 and TRBJ1-5, the CDR3 gives the full variable domain: NAGVMQNPRHLVRRRGQEARLRCSPMKGHSHVYWYRQLPEEGLKFMVYLQKENIIDESGMPKERFSAEFPKEGPSILRIQQVVRGDSAAYFCASSPATGRSNQPQHFGDGTRLSIL.

The V and J genes are TRBV6-5 and TRBJ2-6; possible D gene TRBD1, 5 bases. CDR3 length: 14 residues. Looked up from germline, CDR1 is MNHEY and CDR2 is SVGAGI. V lost 8 bases and J 1 base, leaving 9 bases between the germline ends. CDR3 in DNA: TGTGCCAGCCAGGGCGAATCTGGGGCCAACGTCCTGACTTTC. Its translation: CASQGESGANVLTF.

This clone was seen more than once but under ten times. The chain carries TRBV4-2 and TRBJ1-2; D is unresolved. The V gene lost 1 base and the J gene lost 6 bases, with 12 bases spanning the gap. The length of the CDR3 is 14 residues. Germline CDR1 LGHNA, CDR2 YNFKEQ. CDR3 amino acids: CASSQVSGEDGYTF. For the CDR3, the DNA is TGTGCCAGCAGCCAAGTCTCCGGGGAGGATGGCTACACCTTC.

The V call is TRBV10-3, the J call TRBJ2-1; 7 bases fit TRBD1. V dropped 3 bases and J dropped 7; count of bases not matched to a gene: 9. The CDR3 sequence is 15 residues long. Germline CDR1 and CDR2: ENHRY and SYGVKD. CDR3 nucleotide sequence: TGTGCCATCAGTGAAAAGGGGGCGGAAGGGAATGAGCAGTTCTTC. Its translation: CAISEKGAEGNEQFF.

This clone was seen ten or more times. The chain couples TRBV6-5 to TRBJ2-3; 9 bases agree with TRBD1. In germline, CDR1 is MNHEY, CDR2 SVGAGI. V shed 0 bases and J 9 bases; nucleotides not matched to a gene: 4. There are 14 residues in the CDR3. The CDR3 DNA follows: TGTGCCAGCAGTTACTCGGGACAGGGCAAAACGCAGTATTTT. It is translated as CASSYSGQGKTQYF.

The V gene is TRBV5-1, the J gene TRBJ2-7; perhaps TRBD2 as D (6 bases). The CDR3 length is 11 residues. Per the germline V gene, CDR1 is SGHRS and CDR2 is YFSETQ. The V gene lost 2 bases and the J gene lost 6 bases, with 6 bases spanning the gap. The CDR3: CASSFGGEQYF. CDR3 nucleotide sequence: TGCGCCAGCAGCTTCGGGGGCGAGCAGTACTTC.

The rearrangement joins TRBV7-9 to TRBJ1-4; D perhaps matches TRBD1 (6 bases). Trimming took 5 bases from V and 6 from J, leaving 13 bases between them. This CDR3 contains 14 residues. The germline CDR1 and CDR2 sequences are SEHNR and FQNEAQ (reference sequence). This CDR3 is CASSPQGRDEKLFF. In nucleotides, the CDR3 is TGTGCCAGCAGCCCCCAGGGGCGAGATGAAAAACTGTTTTTT.

V and J are TRBV5-1 and TRBJ2-7; the D gene is possibly TRBD1 (5 bases). Germline V lookup: CDR1 SGHRS, CDR2 YFSETQ. V shed 4 bases and J shed 7 bases, with 24 bases lying between them. CDR3 length equals 16 residues. The CDR3 region is CASSPGSGVAEREQYF. CDR3 coding DNA: TGCGCCAGCAGCCCAGGGTCAGGCGTTGCGGAAAGGGAGCAGTACTTC.

The rearrangement uses TRBV16 and TRBJ1-1; 7 positions agree with TRBD1. Germline CDR1 reads KGHSY; CDR2 reads FQNENV. Trimming at V came to 2 bases and at J to 5 bases, leaving 8 bases not matched to a gene. This CDR3 has 15 residues. The CDR3 reads CASSQRQGVGTEAFF. The CDR3 DNA is TGTGCCAGCAGCCAACGACAGGGAGTGGGGACTGAAGCTTTCTTT.

The chain has TRBV7-2 and TRBJ2-5; 13 bases map to TRBD2. The CDR3 sequence is 16 residues long. V lost 5 bases and J lost 4; bases outside the gene matches: 7. Germline V gene lookup returns CDR1 SGHTA and CDR2 FQGNSA. Here the CDR3 reads CASSRTSGRARETQYF. In DNA, the CDR3 is TGTGCCAGCAGCAGAACTAGCGGGAGGGCCCGAGAGACCCAGTACTTC.

This clone was found a few times. The rearrangement links TRBV4-3 to TRBJ2-5, with TRBD1 matching over 9 bases. V lost 0 bases to trimming and J lost 4 bases; unmatched junction nucleotides: 18. Per germline, CDR1 LGHNA and CDR2 YSLEER. This CDR3 is 20 amino acids long. The CDR3 DNA reads as TGCGCCAGCAGCCAAGATAGGTACCCACCTGTAGACAGGGGGGGAGAGACCCAGTACTTC. This gives the protein CASSQDRYPPVDRGGETQYF.

This clone was picked up a small number of times. This chain links TRBV2 with TRBJ1-4; no clear D gene. The CDR3 runs to 12 residues. Germline assignment: CDR1 SNHLY and CDR2 FYNNEI. V dropped 6 bases and J dropped 7 bases, with 9 bases sitting between them. DNA for the CDR3: TGTGCCAGCAGGACTATCCCTGAAAAACTGTTTTTT. Protein: CASRTIPEKLFF.

In DNA, the CDR3 is TGTGCCAGCTCACCATCGCACGCTCAGGAAGCTTTCTTT. The encoded protein is CASSPSHAQEAFF. This sequence joins TRBV18 and TRBJ1-1; unclear D gene. The germline V gene has CDR1 KGHSH and CDR2 LQKENI. V was clipped by 2 bases and J by 8 bases, with 12 bases between them. The CDR3 sequence is 13 residues long.

This clone was found a few times. The rearrangement joins TRBV6-5 to TRBJ2-7, with 8 bases matching TRBD1. CDR3 length: 13 amino acids. V lost 5 bases to trimming and J lost 1 base; unmatched junction nucleotides: 1. CDR1 and CDR2 from the germline V gene are MNHEY and SVGAGI. CDR3 amino acids: CASSRTGSYEQYF. The CDR3 nucleotides are TGTGCCAGCAGTCGGACAGGGTCCTACGAGCAGTACTTC.

This clone has only a few counts. The chain carries TRBV7-9 and TRBJ2-3; D gene uncertain. The CDR3 has 15 residues. In germline, CDR1 is SEHNR, CDR2 FQNEAQ (reference sequence). Trimming removed 5 bases from V and 2 bases from J, with 14 bases in between. The CDR3, as DNA: TGTGCCAGCAGCCAAGATTGGAGCCTCACAGATACGCAGTATTTT. Amino acid sequence: CASSQDWSLTDTQYF.